The 16 T cell receptor beta chains given below trace back to one sample, sequenced in a study of cytomegalovirus exposure and HLA in healthy donors. Repertoires were generated with immunoSEQ multiplex PCR, while TCRdb's copy carries only in-frame clones and drops some. The sample carries some 120,000 clones, over 85% recorded once. The source material was PBMCs. All receptors come from a woman aged 18-30 years in good health and CMV-seronegative.

The V gene is TRBV6-5, the J gene TRBJ2-4, with 10 positions matching TRBD2. Germline CDR1 MNHEY, CDR2 SVGAGI. This CDR3 is built from 14 residues. J was trimmed by 6 bases and V by 6 bases; bases with no gene match: 5. The CDR3 DNA sequence: TGTGCCAGCAGGTCCCGACTAGCGGGAAACATTCAGTACTTC. Amino acids: CASRSRLAGNIQYF.

This chain connects TRBV6-1 to TRBJ2-7; a possible D gene is TRBD1 (5 bases). From germline, CDR1 is MNHNS and CDR2 SASEGT. This CDR3 is 13 amino acids long. V was trimmed by 9 bases and J by 6 bases, leaving 18 bases between them. CDR3 nucleotide sequence: TGTGCCAGTACCCCGCGGACCCAGGGCGAGCAGTACTTC. It is translated as CASTPRTQGEQYF.

The V and J genes are TRBV14 and TRBJ2-7, with 7 positions matching TRBD1. Germline CDR1 reads SGHDN; CDR2 reads FVKESK. The CDR3 runs to 14 residues. J lost 5 bases, V lost 4 bases, and 8 bases had no gene match. In nucleotides, the CDR3 is TGTGCCAGCAGCCCCAAGACAGGGTCCCACGAGCAGTACTTC. Its translation is CASSPKTGSHEQYF.

This clone appeared once. Other DNA sequences in this sample translate to the same CDR3. The chain couples TRBV29-1 to TRBJ2-3, with a possible D match to TRBD1 (6 bases). V lost 0 bases to trimming and J lost 0 bases, with 10 bases between them. Germline CDR1 SQVTM, CDR2 ANQGSEA. This CDR3 comprises 15 residues. The CDR3 here is CSVEDRGGSTDTQYF. CDR3 in DNA: TGCAGCGTTGAAGATAGAGGGGGTAGCACAGATACGCAGTATTTT.

The rearrangement joins TRBV6-5 to TRBJ1-1; 9 positions match TRBD1. Germline V gene data show CDR1 as MNHEY and CDR2 as SVGAGI. After removal of 2 bases from V and 3 bases from J, the junction contained 7 bases not matched to a gene. The CDR3 spans 16 residues. CDR3 in amino acids: CASSYGTGRVYTEAFF. The CDR3 nucleotides are TGTGCCAGCAGTTACGGGACAGGGCGGGTGTACACTGAAGCTTTCTTT.

The chain links TRBV7-8 to TRBJ2-1; D might be TRBD2 (5 bases). The V gene lost 1 base and the J gene lost 2 bases, with 9 bases spanning the gap. The CDR3 has 15 residues. Looked up from germline, CDR1 is SGHVS and CDR2 is FQNEAQ. CDR3: CASSLGRTAYNEQFF. Here the CDR3 DNA reads TGTGCCAGCAGCTTAGGACGGACTGCCTACAATGAGCAGTTCTTC.

The chain uses TRBV19 and TRBJ1-5, with 7 bases identical to TRBD1. The CDR3 has 15 amino acids. V lost 3 bases to trimming and J lost 6 bases; unmatched junction nucleotides: 8. The V gene's germline CDR1 is LNHDA and CDR2 SQIVND (reference sequence). The CDR3 DNA follows: TGTGCCAGTAGTATCGGAAGACAGGGTGGTCAGCCCCAGCATTTT. Translation: CASSIGRQGGQPQHF.

This chain joins TRBV6-6 and TRBJ1-6; tentative D call: TRBD1 (5 bases). V lost 2 bases to trimming and J lost 9 bases, with 14 bases between them. Per germline, CDR1 MNHNY and CDR2 SVGAGI (reference sequence). The CDR3 totals 15 residues. CDR3 residues: CASSYNEPGGSPLHF. The CDR3 DNA reads as TGTGCCAGCAGTTACAATGAGCCCGGGGGTTCACCCCTCCACTTT.

The genes are TRBV27 and TRBJ2-7, with 7 bases identical to TRBD1. V lost 5 bases to trimming and J lost 2 bases; unmatched junction nucleotides: 12. The length of the CDR3 is 16 residues. The V gene's germline CDR1 is MNHEY and CDR2 SMNVEV (reference sequence). CDR3 loop: CASSTIGDSKPYEQYF. Written as DNA, the CDR3 is TGTGCCAGCAGTACCATTGGGGACAGCAAGCCCTACGAGCAGTACTTC.

The chain recombines TRBV30 with TRBJ1-2, with TRBD1 matching 10 bases. The CDR3 extends over 15 amino acids. Germline CDR1 reads GTSNPN; CDR2 reads SVGIG (reference sequence). The V and J ends lost 3 bases and 2 bases, in that order; junction bases with no gene match: 6. The CDR3 is CAWREKDRGNYGYTF. The CDR3 DNA is TGTGCCTGGAGGGAGAAGGACAGGGGGAACTATGGCTACACCTTC.

V usage is TRBV13 and J usage is TRBJ2-1; 12 nucleotides agree with TRBD2. The germline CDR1 and CDR2 sequences are PRHDT and FYEKMQ (reference sequence). With 4 bases clipped from V and 7 bases from J, the junction kept 2 bases outside the gene matches. This CDR3 has 14 residues. The CDR3 sequence: CASSSSGRGNEQFF. In nucleotides, the CDR3 is TGTGCCAGCAGCTCTAGCGGGAGGGGGAATGAGCAGTTCTTC.

This chain links TRBV4-1 with TRBJ2-1, with 10 bases fitting TRBD2. CDR1 and CDR2 from the germline V gene are MGHRA and YSYEKL. The V and J ends lost 0 bases and 6 bases, in that order; junction bases with no gene match: 5. The CDR3 has 16 amino acids. The CDR3 sequence: CASSQDGQRGGNEQFF. CDR3 nucleotide sequence: TGCGCCAGCAGCCAAGATGGCCAGCGGGGGGGCAATGAGCAGTTCTTC.

The rearrangement links TRBV28 to TRBJ2-1; D possibly corresponds to TRBD2 (5 bases). This CDR3 is 11 amino acids long. With 6 bases removed from V and 13 bases from J, the gap between germline ends came to 13 bases. Germline CDR1 MDHEN, CDR2 SYDVKM. As DNA, the CDR3 is TGTGCCAGCAGCACTAGGAGTATCCAGTTCTTC. Amino acids: CASSTRSIQFF.

The chain joins TRBV11-3 to TRBJ1-4; the D gene is possibly TRBD1 (5 bases). The CDR3 is made up of 15 amino acids. V shed 0 bases and J shed 5 bases, with 10 bases lying between them. CDR1 is SGHNT and CDR2 is YENEEA in the germline V gene. The CDR3 nucleotides read TGTGCCAGCAGCTTAGACAGGGCGATAAATGAAAAACTGTTTTTT. It specifies CASSLDRAINEKLFF. Using reference TRBV11-3 and TRBJ1-4 for the parts outside the CDR3, the full variable domain is EAGVVQSPRYKIIEKKQPVAFWCNPISGHNTLYWYLQNLGQGPELLIRYENEEAVDDSQLPKDRFSAERLKGVDSTLKIQPAELGDSAVYLCASSLDRAINEKLFFGSGTQLSVL.

The sample holds a few counts of this clone. The chain links TRBV5-1 to TRBJ2-1, with 12 positions matching TRBD2. V lost 1 base, J lost 0 bases, and 8 bases stayed unmatched. Germline-derived CDR1 and CDR2 are SGHRS and YFSETQ. The CDR3 runs to 19 residues. The CDR3, as DNA: TGCGCCAGCAGCTTGCCGGGACTAGCGGGCACGAGCTCCTACAATGAGCAGTTCTTC. Amino acid sequence: CASSLPGLAGTSSYNEQFF.

Worth noting for this clone: A junction boundary mismatches the germline segment, possibly from a read error. This chain uses TRBV4-1 with TRBJ2-5, with D perhaps matching TRBD2 (5 bases). Germline assignment: CDR1 MGHRA and CDR2 YSYEKL. The CDR3 runs 13 residues. The CDR3 sequence is CASSQVTVDWIDF. The DNA of the CDR3 is TGCGCCAGCAGCCAAGTCACCGTGGACTGGATAGACTTC.